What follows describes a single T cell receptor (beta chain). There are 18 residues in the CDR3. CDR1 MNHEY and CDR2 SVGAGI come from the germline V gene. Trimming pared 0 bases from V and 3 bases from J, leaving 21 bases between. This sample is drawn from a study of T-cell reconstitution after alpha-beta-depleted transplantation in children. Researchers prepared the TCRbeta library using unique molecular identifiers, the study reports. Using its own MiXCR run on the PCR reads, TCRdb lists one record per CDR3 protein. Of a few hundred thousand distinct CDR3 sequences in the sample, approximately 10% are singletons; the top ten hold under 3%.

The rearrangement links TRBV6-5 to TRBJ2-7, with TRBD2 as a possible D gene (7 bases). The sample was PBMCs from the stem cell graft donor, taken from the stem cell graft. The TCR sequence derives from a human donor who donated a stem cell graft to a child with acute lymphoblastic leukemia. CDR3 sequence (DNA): TGTGCCAGCAGTTACTCGTCTCCTAATCGGGGGGCGAGCTACGAGCAGTACTTC. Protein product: CASSYSSPNRGASYEQYF.